This TCR beta chain stems from a study of blood T cell repertoires in COVID-19. Study summary: The United States, Italy and Spain were the sources of the acute and convalescent COVID-19 samples. In each case, the material was cDNA or gDNA derived from T cells, B-cell-depleted T cells, or PBMCs.

Per the authors' pipeline: Estimates of nucleated cell counts were drawn from the amplification of reference gene primers. Clones were read by immunoSEQ multiplex PCR, and TCRdb kept only the in-frame ones, dropping some. Clone size and the V and J calls come from that table; the DNA yielded D and trimming. This table has under 140,000 clones, just over 75% appearing once. This CDR3 comprises 16 residues. Per the germline V gene, CDR1 is MNHEY and CDR2 is SMNVEV (reference sequence). Trimming removed 0 bases from V and 1 base from J; junction bases left unmatched: 5. Sequencing input: peripheral blood. The receptor's source is a woman older than 75 with acute or convalescent COVID-19. This chain joins TRBV27 and TRBJ1-1; 7 positions match TRBD1. DNA of the CDR3: TGTGCCAGCAGTTTATCCAGGACAGGCGGGAACACTGAAGCTTTCTTT. As protein: CASSLSRTGGNTEAFF.